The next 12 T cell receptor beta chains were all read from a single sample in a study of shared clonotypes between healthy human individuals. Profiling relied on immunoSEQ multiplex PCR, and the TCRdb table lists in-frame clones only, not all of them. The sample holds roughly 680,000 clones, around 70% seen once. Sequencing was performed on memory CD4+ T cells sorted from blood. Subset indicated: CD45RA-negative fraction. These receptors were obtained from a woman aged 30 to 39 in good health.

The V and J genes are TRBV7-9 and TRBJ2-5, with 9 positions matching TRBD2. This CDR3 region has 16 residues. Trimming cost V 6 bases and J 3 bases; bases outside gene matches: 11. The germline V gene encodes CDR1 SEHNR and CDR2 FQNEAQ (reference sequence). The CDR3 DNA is TGTGCCAGCAGGCCATATGTAGCGGGAGTGAAAGAGACCCAGTACTTC. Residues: CASRPYVAGVKETQYF.

The CDR3 DNA reads TGTGCCAGCAGTGCCGGGGGGCTAGCGGGAAACAATGAGCAGTTCTTC. Its protein is CASSAGGLAGNNEQFF. The chain combines TRBV2 with TRBJ2-1; 9 bases map to TRBD2. Germline CDR1 reads SNHLY; CDR2 reads FYNNEI. With 4 bases clipped from V and 5 bases from J, the junction kept 9 bases outside the gene matches. This CDR3 comprises 16 residues.

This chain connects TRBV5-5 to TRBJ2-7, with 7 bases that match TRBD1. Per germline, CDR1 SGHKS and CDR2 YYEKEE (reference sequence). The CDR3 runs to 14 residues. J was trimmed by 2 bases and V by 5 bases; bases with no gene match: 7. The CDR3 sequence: CASSLRQGPYEQYF. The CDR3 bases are TGTGCCAGCAGTTTGAGACAGGGCCCCTACGAGCAGTACTTC.

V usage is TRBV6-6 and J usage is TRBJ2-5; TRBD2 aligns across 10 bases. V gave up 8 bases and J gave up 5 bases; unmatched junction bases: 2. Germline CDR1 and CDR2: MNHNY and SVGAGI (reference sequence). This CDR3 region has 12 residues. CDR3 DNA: TGTGCCAGCCAACTAGCGGGGGAGACCCAGTACTTC. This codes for CASQLAGETQYF.

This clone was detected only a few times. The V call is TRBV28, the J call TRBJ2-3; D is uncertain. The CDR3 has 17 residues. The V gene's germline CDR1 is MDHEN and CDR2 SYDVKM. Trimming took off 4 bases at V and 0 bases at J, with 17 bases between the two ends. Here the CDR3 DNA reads TGTGCCAGCAGTTCCTATATGACAACTACTAGCACAGATACGCAGTATTTT. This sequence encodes CASSSYMTTTSTDTQYF.

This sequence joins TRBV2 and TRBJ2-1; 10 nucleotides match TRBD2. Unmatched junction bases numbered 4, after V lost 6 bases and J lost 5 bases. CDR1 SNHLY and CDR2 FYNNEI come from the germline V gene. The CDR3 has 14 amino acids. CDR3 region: CASRLAGRNNEQFF. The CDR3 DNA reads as TGTGCCAGCAGACTAGCGGGAAGGAACAATGAGCAGTTCTTC.

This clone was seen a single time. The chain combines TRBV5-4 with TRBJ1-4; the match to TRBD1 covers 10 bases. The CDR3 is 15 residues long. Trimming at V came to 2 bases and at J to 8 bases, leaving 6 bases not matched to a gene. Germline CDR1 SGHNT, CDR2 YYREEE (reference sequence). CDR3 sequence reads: CASSFGTGVGEKLFF. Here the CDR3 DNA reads TGTGCCAGCAGCTTTGGGACAGGGGTAGGGGAAAAACTGTTTTTT.

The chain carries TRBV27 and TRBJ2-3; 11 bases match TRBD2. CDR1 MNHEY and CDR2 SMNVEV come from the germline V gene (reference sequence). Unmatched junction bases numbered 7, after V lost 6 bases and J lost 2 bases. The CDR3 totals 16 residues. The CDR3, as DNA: TGTGCCAGCAGCACCCCGACTAGCGGGATCACAGATACGCAGTATTTT. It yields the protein CASSTPTSGITDTQYF.

The CDR3 nucleotides are TGTGCCACCAGCAGCAGTTCACTACTAGCGGGAGTGATGGATGAGCAGTTCTTC. Translation: CATSSSSLLAGVMDEQFF. V gene TRBV15 combines with J gene TRBJ2-1; TRBD2 agrees at 11 bases. CDR1 is LNHNV, CDR2 YYDKDF, per germline (reference sequence). This CDR3 contains 18 residues. V trimming: 3 bases; J trimming: 8 bases; junction bases outside the gene matches: 15.

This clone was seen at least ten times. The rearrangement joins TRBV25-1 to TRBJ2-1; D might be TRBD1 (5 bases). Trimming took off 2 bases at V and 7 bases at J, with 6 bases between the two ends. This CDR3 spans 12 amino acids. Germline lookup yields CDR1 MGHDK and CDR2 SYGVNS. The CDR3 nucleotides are TGTGCCAGCAGTGAACAGGGAAATGAGCAGTTCTTC. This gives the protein CASSEQGNEQFF.

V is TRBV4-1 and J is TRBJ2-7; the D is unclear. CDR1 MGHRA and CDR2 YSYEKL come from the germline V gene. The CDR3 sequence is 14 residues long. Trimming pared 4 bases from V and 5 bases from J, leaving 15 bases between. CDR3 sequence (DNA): TGCGCCAGCAGCCGCTTTAGCCACACGCACGAGCAGTACTTC. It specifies CASSRFSHTHEQYF.

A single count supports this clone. The CDR3 here is CASSQSVGYTF. The CDR3 region has the DNA TGTGCCAGCAGCCAGAGCGTCGGCTACACCTTC. This chain connects TRBV16 to TRBJ1-2; D ambiguous. The CDR3 is 11 amino acids. Germline-derived CDR1 and CDR2 are KGHSY and FQNENV. The V end lost 3 bases, the J end lost 8 bases, and 7 bases lay between the germline ends.